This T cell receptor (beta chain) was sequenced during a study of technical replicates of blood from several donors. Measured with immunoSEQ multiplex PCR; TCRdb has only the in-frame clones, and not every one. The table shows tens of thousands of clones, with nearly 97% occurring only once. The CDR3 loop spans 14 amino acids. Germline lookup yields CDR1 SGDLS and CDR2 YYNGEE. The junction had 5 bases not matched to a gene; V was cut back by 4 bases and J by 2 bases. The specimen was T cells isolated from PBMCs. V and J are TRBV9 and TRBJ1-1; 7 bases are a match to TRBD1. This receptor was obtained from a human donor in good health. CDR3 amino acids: CASSSGQINTEAFF. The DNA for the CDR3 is TGTGCCAGCAGCTCGGGACAGATAAACACTGAAGCTTTCTTT.